This T cell receptor beta chain is from a study of T cell changes during pregnancy in multiple sclerosis. The CDR3 is 15 amino acids. J gave up 5 bases and V 4 bases, and 6 bases lay outside the gene matches. The germline V gene has CDR1 SGHRS and CDR2 YFSETQ. The repertoire was sequenced with immunoSEQ multiplex PCR; TCRdb's copy has only in-frame clones and lacks some. Among more than 35,000 clones listed, 85% to 95% were seen once. The chain recombines TRBV5-1 with TRBJ1-4; 9 bases map to TRBD1. Sequences were derived from CD4+ T cells from peripheral blood mononuclear cells, sampled in the third trimester of pregnancy. The receptor's source is a female donor in good health, enrolled as a control in a pregnancy study. CDR3 in amino acids: CASSAGQGSNEKLFF. In DNA form, the CDR3 reads TGCGCCAGCAGCGCCGGACAGGGGTCGAATGAAAAACTGTTTTTT.